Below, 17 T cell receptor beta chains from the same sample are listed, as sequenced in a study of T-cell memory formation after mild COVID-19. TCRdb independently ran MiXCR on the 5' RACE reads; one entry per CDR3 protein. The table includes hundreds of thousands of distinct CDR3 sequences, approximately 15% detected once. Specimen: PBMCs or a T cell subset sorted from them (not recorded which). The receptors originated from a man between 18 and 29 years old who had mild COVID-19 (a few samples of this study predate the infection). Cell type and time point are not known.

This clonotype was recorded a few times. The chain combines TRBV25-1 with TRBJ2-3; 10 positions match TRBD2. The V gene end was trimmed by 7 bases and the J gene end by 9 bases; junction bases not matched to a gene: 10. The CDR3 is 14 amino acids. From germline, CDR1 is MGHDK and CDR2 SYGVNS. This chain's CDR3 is CASTSSGGLRTQYF. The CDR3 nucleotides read TGTGCCAGCACTAGTAGCGGGGGGTTGAGGACGCAGTATTTT.

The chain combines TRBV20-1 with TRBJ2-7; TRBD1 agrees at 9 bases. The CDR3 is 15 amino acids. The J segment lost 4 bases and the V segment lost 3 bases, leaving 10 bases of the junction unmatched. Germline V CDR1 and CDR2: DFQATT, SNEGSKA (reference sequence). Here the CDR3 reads CSARVPGTGHYEQYV. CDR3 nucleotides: TGCAGTGCTAGGGTCCCAGGGACAGGGCATTACGAGCAGTACGTC.

CDR3 in amino acids: CASSHLSGTSGGETQYF. CDR3 in DNA: TGTGCCAGCAGCCACCTGTCCGGGACTAGCGGGGGAGAGACCCAGTACTTC. The chain combines TRBV3-1 with TRBJ2-5; 14 bases line up with TRBD2. The J segment lost 4 bases and the V segment lost 3 bases, leaving 7 bases of the junction unmatched. In germline, CDR1 is LGHDT, CDR2 YNNKEL (reference sequence). CDR3 length: 17 residues.

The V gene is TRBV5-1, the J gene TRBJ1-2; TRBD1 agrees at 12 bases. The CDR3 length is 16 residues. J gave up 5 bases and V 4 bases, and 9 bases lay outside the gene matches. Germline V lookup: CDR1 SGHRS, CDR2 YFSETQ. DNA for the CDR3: TGCGCCAGCAGCGTAACCGGGACAGGGGGCAGTTATGGCTACACCTTC. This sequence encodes CASSVTGTGGSYGYTF.

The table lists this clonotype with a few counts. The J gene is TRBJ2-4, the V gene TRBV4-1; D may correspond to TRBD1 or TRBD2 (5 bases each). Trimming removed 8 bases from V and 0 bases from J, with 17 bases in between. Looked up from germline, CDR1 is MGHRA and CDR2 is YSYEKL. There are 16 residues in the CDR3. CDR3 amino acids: CASARLGGLAKNIQYF. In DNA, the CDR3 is TGCGCCAGCGCTCGGCTTGGGGGATTAGCCAAAAACATTCAGTACTTC.

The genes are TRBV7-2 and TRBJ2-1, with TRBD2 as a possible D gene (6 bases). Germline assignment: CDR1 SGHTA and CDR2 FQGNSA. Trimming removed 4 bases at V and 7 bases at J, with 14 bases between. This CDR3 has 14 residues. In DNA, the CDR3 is TGTGCCAGCAGCTCCCAGGCAGGGAGGAATGAGCAGTTCTTC. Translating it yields CASSSQAGRNEQFF.

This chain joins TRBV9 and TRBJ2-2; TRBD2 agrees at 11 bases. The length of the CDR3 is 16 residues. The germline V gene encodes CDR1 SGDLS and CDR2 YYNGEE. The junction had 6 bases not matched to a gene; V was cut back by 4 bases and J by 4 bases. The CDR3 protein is CASSPLSGGATGELFF. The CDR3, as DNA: TGTGCCAGCAGCCCGCTTAGCGGGGGGGCCACCGGGGAGCTGTTTTTT.

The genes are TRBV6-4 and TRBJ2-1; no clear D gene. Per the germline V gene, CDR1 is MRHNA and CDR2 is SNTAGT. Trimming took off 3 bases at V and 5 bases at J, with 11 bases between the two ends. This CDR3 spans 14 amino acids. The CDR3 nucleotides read TGTGCCAGCAGTGATGTGTACGGCGACAATGAGCAGTTCTTC. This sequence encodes CASSDVYGDNEQFF.

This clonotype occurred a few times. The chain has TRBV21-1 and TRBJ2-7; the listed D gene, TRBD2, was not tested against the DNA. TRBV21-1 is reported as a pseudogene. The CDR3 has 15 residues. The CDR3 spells CASSKTSGRTYEQYV. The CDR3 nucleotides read TGTGCCAGCAGCAAGACTAGCGGAAGAACTTACGAGCAGTACGTC.

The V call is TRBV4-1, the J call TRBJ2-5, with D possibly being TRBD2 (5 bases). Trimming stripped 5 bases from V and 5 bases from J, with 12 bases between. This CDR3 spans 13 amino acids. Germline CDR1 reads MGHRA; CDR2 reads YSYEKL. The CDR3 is CASSVTLGETQYF. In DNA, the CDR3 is TGCGCCAGCAGCGTAACACTAGGGGAGACCCAGTACTTC.

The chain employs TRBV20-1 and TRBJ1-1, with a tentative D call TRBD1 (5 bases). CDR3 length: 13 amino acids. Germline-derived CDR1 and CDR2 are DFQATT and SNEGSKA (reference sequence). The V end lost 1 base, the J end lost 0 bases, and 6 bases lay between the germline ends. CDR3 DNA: TGCAGTGCTAGAGGGGGCATGAACACTGAAGCTTTCTTT. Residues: CSARGGMNTEAFF.

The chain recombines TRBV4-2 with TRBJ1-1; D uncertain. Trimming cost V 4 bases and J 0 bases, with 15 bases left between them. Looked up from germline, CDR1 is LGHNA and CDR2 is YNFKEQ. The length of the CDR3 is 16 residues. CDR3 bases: TGTGCCAGCAGCCTTGGGCCGGGAACCTTGAACACTGAAGCTTTCTTT. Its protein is CASSLGPGTLNTEAFF.

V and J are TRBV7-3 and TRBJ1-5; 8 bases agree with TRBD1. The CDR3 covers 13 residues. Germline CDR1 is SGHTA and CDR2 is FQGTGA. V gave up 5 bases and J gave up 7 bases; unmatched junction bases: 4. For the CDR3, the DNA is TGTGCCAGCAGCCAGGGGGCTTACCAGCCCCAGCATTTT. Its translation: CASSQGAYQPQHF.

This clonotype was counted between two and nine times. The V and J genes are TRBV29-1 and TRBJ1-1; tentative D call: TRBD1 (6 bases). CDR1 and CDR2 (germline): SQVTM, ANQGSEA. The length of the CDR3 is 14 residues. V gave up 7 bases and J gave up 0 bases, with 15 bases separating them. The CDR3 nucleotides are TGCAGCGGGGTGCGGACAGCCATGAACACTGAAGCTTTCTTT. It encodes CSGVRTAMNTEAFF.

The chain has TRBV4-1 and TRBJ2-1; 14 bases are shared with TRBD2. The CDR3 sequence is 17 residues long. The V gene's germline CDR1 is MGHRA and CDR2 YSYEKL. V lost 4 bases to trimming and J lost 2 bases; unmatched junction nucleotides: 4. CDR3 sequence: CASSPTSGGAPYNEQFF. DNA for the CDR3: TGCGCCAGCAGCCCGACTAGCGGGGGGGCCCCCTACAATGAGCAGTTCTTC.

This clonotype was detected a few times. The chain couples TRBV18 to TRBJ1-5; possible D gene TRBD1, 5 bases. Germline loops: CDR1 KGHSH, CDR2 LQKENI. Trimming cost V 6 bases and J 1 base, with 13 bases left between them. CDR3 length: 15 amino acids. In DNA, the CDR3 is TGTGCCAGCTCTCGACAGCATACCAGCAATCAGCCCCAGCATTTT. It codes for CASSRQHTSNQPQHF.

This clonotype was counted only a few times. The CDR3 here is CASSFEGALGGANVLTF. Here the CDR3 DNA reads TGTGCCAGCAGTTTTGAGGGGGCGCTCGGTGGGGCCAACGTCCTGACTTTC. The chain carries TRBV27 and TRBJ2-6; TRBD1 aligns across 7 bases. CDR1 is MNHEY, CDR2 SMNVEV, per germline (reference sequence). CDR3 size: 17 residues. V gave up 3 bases and J gave up 3 bases; unmatched junction bases: 8.